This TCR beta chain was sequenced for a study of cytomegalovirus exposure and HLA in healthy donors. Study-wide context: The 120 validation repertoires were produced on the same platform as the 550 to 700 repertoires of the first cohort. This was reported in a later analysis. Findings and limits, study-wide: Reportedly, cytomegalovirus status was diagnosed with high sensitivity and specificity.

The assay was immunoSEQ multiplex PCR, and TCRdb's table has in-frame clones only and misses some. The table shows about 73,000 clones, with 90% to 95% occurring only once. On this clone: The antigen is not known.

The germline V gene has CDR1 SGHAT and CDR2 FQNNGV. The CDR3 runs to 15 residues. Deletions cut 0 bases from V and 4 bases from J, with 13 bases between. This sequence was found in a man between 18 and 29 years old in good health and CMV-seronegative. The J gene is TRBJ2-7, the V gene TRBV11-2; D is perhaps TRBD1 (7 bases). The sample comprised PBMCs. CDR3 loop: CASSLDLSGGYEQYF. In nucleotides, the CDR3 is TGTGCCAGCAGCTTAGATCTGTCAGGGGGGTACGAGCAGTACTTC.